The sequence of this T cell receptor beta chain was determined in a study of cytomegalovirus exposure and HLA in healthy donors. Study-wide findings and caveats: By a later analysis, the bulk of CMV-associated TCR beta chains appeared HLA-restricted. Associated with cytomegalovirus, according to the listing, were approximately 160 TCR beta chains. It was confirmed in vitro that a few of the CMV-associated chains were specific for CMV antigens.

Participants comprised healthy donors of bone marrow. As regards this clone: The antigen remains unidentified.

Per germline, CDR1 SEHNR and CDR2 FQNEAQ (reference sequence). The ends were cut back, 3 bases at V and 2 bases at J, with 7 bases in the middle. CDR3 length: 13 residues. In the PCR, 60 Vbeta and 13 Jbeta primers were used. Generated by immunoSEQ multiplex PCR, the TCRdb table keeps only in-frame clones and is missing some. Of about 210,000 clones listed, 81% are singletons. This clonotype was sampled from a man in his forties in good health and CMV-seropositive. Sequenced: PBMCs. The chain has TRBV7-9 and TRBJ1-2; D gene unclear. The CDR3 sequence is CASSLQNNYGYTF. For the CDR3, the DNA is TGTGCCAGCAGCTTGCAGAACAACTATGGCTACACCTTC. Using reference TRBV7-9 and TRBJ1-2 for the parts outside the CDR3, the full variable domain is DTGVSQNPRHKITKRGQNVTFRCDPISEHNRLYWYRQTLGQGPEFLTYFQNEAQLEKSRLLSDRFSAERPKGSFSTLEIQRTEQGDSAMYLCASSLQNNYGYTFGSGTRLTVV.